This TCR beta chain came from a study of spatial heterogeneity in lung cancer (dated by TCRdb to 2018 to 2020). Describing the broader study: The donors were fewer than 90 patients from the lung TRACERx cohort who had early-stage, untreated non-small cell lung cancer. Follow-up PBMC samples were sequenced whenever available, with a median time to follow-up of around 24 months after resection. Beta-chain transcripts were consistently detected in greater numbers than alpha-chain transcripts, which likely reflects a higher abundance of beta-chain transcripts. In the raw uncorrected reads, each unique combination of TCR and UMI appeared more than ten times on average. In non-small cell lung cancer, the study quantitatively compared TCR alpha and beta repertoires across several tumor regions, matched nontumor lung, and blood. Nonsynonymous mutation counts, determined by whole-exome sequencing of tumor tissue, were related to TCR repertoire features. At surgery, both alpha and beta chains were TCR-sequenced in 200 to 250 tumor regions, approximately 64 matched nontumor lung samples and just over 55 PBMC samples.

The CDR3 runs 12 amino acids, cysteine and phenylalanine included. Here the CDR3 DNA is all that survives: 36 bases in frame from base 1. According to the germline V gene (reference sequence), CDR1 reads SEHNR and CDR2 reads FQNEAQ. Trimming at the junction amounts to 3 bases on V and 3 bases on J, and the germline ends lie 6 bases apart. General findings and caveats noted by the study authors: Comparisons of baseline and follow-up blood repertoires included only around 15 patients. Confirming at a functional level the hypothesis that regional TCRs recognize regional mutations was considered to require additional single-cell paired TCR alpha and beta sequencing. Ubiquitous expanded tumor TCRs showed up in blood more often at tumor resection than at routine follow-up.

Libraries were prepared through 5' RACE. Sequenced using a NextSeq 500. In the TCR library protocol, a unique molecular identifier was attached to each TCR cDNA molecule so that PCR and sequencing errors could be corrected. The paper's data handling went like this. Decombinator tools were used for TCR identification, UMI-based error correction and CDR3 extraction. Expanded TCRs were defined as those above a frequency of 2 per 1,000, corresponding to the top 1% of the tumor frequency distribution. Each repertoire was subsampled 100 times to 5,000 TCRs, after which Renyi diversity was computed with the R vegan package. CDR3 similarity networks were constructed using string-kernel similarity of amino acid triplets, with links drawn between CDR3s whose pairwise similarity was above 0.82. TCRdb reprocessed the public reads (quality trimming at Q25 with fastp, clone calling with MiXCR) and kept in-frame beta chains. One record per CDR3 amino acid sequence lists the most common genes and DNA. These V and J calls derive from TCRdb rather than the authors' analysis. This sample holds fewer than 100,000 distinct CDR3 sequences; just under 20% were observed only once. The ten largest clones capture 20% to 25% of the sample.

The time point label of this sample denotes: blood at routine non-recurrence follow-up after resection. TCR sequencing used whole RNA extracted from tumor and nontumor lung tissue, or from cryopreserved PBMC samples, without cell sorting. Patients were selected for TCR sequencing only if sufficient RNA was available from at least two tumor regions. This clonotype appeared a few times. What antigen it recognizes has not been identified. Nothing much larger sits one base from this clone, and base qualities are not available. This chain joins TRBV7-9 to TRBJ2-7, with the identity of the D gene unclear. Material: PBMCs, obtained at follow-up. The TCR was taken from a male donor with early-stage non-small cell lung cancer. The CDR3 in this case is CASSLTHYEQYF. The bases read TGTGCCAGCAGCTTGACCCACTACGAGCAGTACTTC.